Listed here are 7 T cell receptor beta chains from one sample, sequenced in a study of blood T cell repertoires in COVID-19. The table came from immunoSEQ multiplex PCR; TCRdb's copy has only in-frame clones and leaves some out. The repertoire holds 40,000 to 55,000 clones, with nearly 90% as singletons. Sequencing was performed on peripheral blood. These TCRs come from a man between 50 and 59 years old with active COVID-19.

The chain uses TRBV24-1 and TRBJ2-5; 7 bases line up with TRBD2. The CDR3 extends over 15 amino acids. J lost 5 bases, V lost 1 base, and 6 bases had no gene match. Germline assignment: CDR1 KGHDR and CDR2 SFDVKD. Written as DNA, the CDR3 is TGTGCCACCAGTGATTTCACTAGCGCTGGGGAGACCCAGTACTTC. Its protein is CATSDFTSAGETQYF.

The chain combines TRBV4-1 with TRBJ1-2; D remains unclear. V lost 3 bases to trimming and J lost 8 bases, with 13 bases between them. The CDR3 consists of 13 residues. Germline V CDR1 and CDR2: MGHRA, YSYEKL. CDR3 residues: CASSQFPKRGYTF. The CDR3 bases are TGCGCCAGCAGCCAGTTTCCCAAGCGGGGCTACACCTTC.

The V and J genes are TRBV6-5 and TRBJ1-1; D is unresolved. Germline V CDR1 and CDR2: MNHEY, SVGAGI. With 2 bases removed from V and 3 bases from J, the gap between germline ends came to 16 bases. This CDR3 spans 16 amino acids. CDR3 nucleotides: TGTGCCAGCAGTTACGCTACGAGGGTAAGATACACTGAAGCTTTCTTT. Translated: CASSYATRVRYTEAFF.

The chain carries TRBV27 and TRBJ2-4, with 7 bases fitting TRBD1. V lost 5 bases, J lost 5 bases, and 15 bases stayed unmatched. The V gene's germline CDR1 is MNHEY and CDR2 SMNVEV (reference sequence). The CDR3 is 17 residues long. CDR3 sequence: CASSPEPDRAAQNIQYF. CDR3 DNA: TGTGCCAGCAGTCCCGAACCAGACAGGGCTGCCCAAAACATTCAGTACTTC.

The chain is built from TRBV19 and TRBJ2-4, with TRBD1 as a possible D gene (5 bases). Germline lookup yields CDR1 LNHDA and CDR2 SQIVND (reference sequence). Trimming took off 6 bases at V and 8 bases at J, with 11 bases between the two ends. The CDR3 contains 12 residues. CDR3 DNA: TGTGCCAGTAGAGGGGAAGGGTACATTCAGTACTTC. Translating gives CASRGEGYIQYF.

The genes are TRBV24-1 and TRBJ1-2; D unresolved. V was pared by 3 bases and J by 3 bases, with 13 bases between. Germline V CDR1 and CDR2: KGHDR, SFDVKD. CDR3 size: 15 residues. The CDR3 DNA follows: TGTGCCACCAGTGATAAGGGAGGGAGTGACTATGGCTACACCTTC. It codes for CATSDKGGSDYGYTF.

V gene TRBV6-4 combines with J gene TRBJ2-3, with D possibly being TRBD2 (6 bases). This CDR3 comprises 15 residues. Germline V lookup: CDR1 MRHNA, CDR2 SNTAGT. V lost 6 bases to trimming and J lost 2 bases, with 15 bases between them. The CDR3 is CASRVGLPITDTQYF. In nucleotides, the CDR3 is TGTGCCAGCAGGGTTGGACTACCAATCACAGATACGCAGTATTTT.